This T cell receptor (beta chain) was profiled in a study of Graves' ophthalmopathy and Graves' hyperthyroidism. Amplification from RNA transcripts yielded the TCR beta CDR3 regions. Second-round multiplex PCR came after first-round RT-PCR with HTBI primers. One entry per CDR3 protein, called by TCRdb with MiXCR from the multiplex PCR reads. The top ten clones hold approximately 10% of a sample with approximately 1.2 million distinct CDR3 sequences, 36% of them seen once. Whole-study results and caveats: Separation of ophthalmopathy from stable hyperthyroidism was achieved by a 13-signature model, at 85% to 90% sensitivity and 70% to 82% specificity. Most expanded thyroid clonotypes above 0.001 frequency also appeared in blood.

Other autoimmune diseases, uncontrolled infections, pregnancy or lactation ruled patients out of participation. This clonotype has ten or more counts. Its specificity is unknown. V lost 0 bases to trimming and J lost 7 bases, with 7 bases between them. The CDR3 covers 12 residues. Germline V gene lookup returns CDR1 SGDLS and CDR2 YYNGEE. This clonotype originated in an adult man with Graves' hyperthyroidism. V is TRBV9 and J is TRBJ2-5, with a weak D call TRBD1 (5 bases). Sequencing was done on a sample of peripheral blood or thyroid tissue (not recorded which). The CDR3 protein is CASSVGGATQYF. The CDR3 nucleotides read TGTGCCAGCAGCGTAGGTGGGGCGACCCAGTACTTC.